The 14 T cell receptor beta chains listed next were all sequenced from one sample in a study of Ad26.COV2.S vaccination and SARS-CoV-2 variants. Sequenced by immunoSEQ multiplex PCR; TCRdb stores in-frame clones only, minus some. This table has approximately 450,000 clones, roughly 90% appearing once. Treatment specified: 19 received Ad26.COV2.S at low or high dose, single or two shots; five or six received placebo; per-sample allocation not given. Vaccine and placebo recipients were sampled on day 63 after the first injection. Specimen: peripheral blood, collected in a trial of Ad26.COV2.S vaccine versus placebo. The receptors derive from a person between 18 and 59 years old who received the Ad26.COV2.S COVID-19 vaccine or a placebo.

This sequence joins TRBV3-1 (or the pseudogene TRBV3-2) and TRBJ1-1; no firm D call. The CDR3 totals 12 residues. V lost 4 bases to trimming and J lost 11 bases, with 14 bases between them. The germline V gene encodes CDR1 LGHDT and CDR2 YNNKEL (reference sequence). CDR3 DNA sequence: TGTGCCAGCAGCCCGTCCACCCTGCGGGCTTTCTTT. This encodes CASSPSTLRAFF.

The chain joins TRBV12-3 or TRBV12-4 to TRBJ2-1; TRBD1 might be the D (6 bases). The ends were cut back, 5 bases at V and 10 bases at J, with 12 bases in the middle. The CDR3 runs 12 residues. The CDR3 reads CASSNRVGEQFF. For the CDR3, the DNA is TGTGCCAGCAGTAACAGGGTAGGGGAGCAGTTCTTC.

The chain recombines TRBV19 with TRBJ1-4; no clear D gene. Germline values: CDR1 LNHDA, CDR2 SQIVND (reference sequence). This CDR3 is 13 amino acids long. V was pared by 5 bases and J by 7 bases, with 11 bases between. The DNA of the CDR3 is TGTGCCAGTAGTCCCCGGACGGCTGAAAAACTGTTTTTT. As protein: CASSPRTAEKLFF.

The chain employs TRBV4-2 and TRBJ1-3; tentative D call: TRBD1 (6 bases). The germline V gene encodes CDR1 LGHNA and CDR2 YNFKEQ. V was shortened by 3 bases and J by 2 bases, with 14 bases between the two germline ends. This CDR3 spans 16 amino acids. The CDR3 sequence: CASSQGQGSAGNTIYF. CDR3 coding DNA: TGTGCCAGCAGCCAGGGGCAGGGGAGCGCTGGAAACACCATATATTTT.

The CDR3 region has the DNA TGTGCCAGTTGGGCAGGGGCCAGCACAGATACGCAGTATTTT. Translated: CASWAGASTDTQYF. The rearrangement uses TRBV27 and TRBJ2-3, with D possibly matching TRBD1 (6 bases). The CDR3 loop spans 14 amino acids. Trimming stripped 9 bases from V and 0 bases from J, with 13 bases between. Germline V lookup: CDR1 MNHEY, CDR2 SMNVEV (reference sequence).

This chain's CDR3 is CASSYSRSQETQYF. In nucleotides, the CDR3 is TGTGCCAGCAGTTACTCTCGTTCCCAAGAGACCCAGTACTTC. The chain uses TRBV6-2 or TRBV6-3 and TRBJ2-5; D gene ambiguous. This CDR3 spans 14 amino acids. V lost 0 bases, J lost 1 base, and 6 bases lay in between. Looked up from germline, CDR1 is MNHEY and CDR2 is SVGEGT.

CDR3 sequence: CASSQVNRGLSYNEQFF. In DNA, the CDR3 is TGTGCCAGCAGCCAAGTAAACAGGGGCCTCTCCTACAATGAGCAGTTCTTC. The chain employs TRBV3-1 (or the pseudogene TRBV3-2) and TRBJ2-1; TRBD1 matches 7 bases. Germline CDR1 reads LGHDT; CDR2 reads YNNKEL (reference sequence). The CDR3 has 17 residues. The V and J ends lost 1 base and 0 bases, in that order; junction bases with no gene match: 6.

CDR3 DNA: TGTGCTAGTGCCCCGACAGGACAAGAAGCTTTCTTT. As protein: CASAPTGQEAFF. The chain joins TRBV12-5 to TRBJ1-1, with D perhaps matching TRBD1 (6 bases). This CDR3 comprises 12 residues. Germline CDR1 is LGHNT and CDR2 is FRNRAP. The germline V and J ends were trimmed by 7 bases and 8 bases, with 14 bases remaining between them.

The chain combines TRBV12-3 or TRBV12-4 with TRBJ1-1; D unclear. The CDR3 runs 13 residues. V was trimmed by 2 bases and J by 5 bases, leaving 9 bases between them. CDR3 sequence (DNA): TGTGCCAGCAGTTTATCAGGCCCGACTGAAGCTTTCTTT. Translated: CASSLSGPTEAFF.

This chain links TRBV19 with TRBJ1-2; no reliable D call. Trimming left V 3 bases short and J 5 bases short, with 10 bases between. The CDR3 length is 13 residues. CDR1 LNHDA and CDR2 SQIVND come from the germline V gene (reference sequence). CDR3 sequence (DNA): TGTGCCAGTAGTATTGATTTCGGTTATGGCTACACCTTC. It is translated as CASSIDFGYGYTF.

The chain couples TRBV7-3 to TRBJ2-5; no clear D gene. V was trimmed by 3 bases and J by 5 bases, leaving 10 bases between them. Germline values: CDR1 SGHTA, CDR2 FQGTGA. The CDR3 contains 13 residues. CDR3 in DNA: TGTGCCAGCAGCTTTTCTAGAACGGAGACCCAGTACTTC. This gives the protein CASSFSRTETQYF.

This chain uses TRBV6-6 with TRBJ2-5, with D perhaps matching TRBD2 (5 bases). Germline V gene data show CDR1 as MNHNY and CDR2 as SVGAGI (reference sequence). V lost 5 bases to trimming and J lost 2 bases, with 9 bases between them. CDR3 length equals 13 residues. CDR3 sequence reads: CASSPDFQETQYF. For the CDR3, the DNA is TGTGCCAGCAGTCCGGACTTTCAAGAGACCCAGTACTTC.

This clone was detected only a few times. The chain joins TRBV3-1 (or the pseudogene TRBV3-2) to TRBJ2-7, with TRBD1 matching 9 bases. V gave up 1 base and J gave up 3 bases; unmatched junction bases: 4. Germline CDR1 reads LGHDT; CDR2 reads YNNKEL (reference sequence). The CDR3 has 15 residues. The DNA of the CDR3 is TGTGCCAGCAGCCAAGTTGGGACAGGGATCTACGAGCAGTACTTC. Protein product: CASSQVGTGIYEQYF.

The chain couples TRBV7-9 to TRBJ2-3; possible D gene TRBD2, 6 bases. With 5 bases removed from V and 4 bases from J, the gap between germline ends came to 19 bases. Germline V gene data show CDR1 as SEHNR and CDR2 as FQNEAQ (reference sequence). CDR3 length: 16 amino acids. The CDR3 is CASSPPTSSVSDTQYF. Here the CDR3 DNA reads TGTGCCAGCAGCCCCCCTACTAGCTCCGTCTCAGATACGCAGTATTTT. The full variable domain, completed using reference TRBV7-9 and TRBJ2-3, is DTGVSQNPRHKITKRGQNVTFRCDPISEHNRLYWYRQTLGQGPEFLTYFQNEAQLEKSRLLSDRFSAERPKGSFSTLEIQRTEQGDSAMYLCASSPPTSSVSDTQYFGPGTRLTVL.